This T cell receptor (beta chain) derives from a study of Ad26.COV2.S vaccination and SARS-CoV-2 variants (dated by TCRdb to the early 2020s). About the study as a whole: Vaccine-arm donors were drawn from COV1001, a multicentre, randomized, double-blind, placebo-controlled phase I-IIa trial of Ad26.COV2.S in healthy adults. TCRbeta repertoire sequencing served as the tool for gauging how specific and how broad the SARS-CoV-2-reactive T cell receptors were following Ad26.COV2.S vaccination. Throughout the experiments and outcome assessment, investigators stayed blinded to trial group allocation. Trial participants were randomized into five groups of five: low-dose or high-dose Ad26.COV2.S given once or twice, or placebo on both occasions. Dosing of Ad26.COV2.S was intramuscular, at either 5x10^10 or 1x10^11 viral particles, delivered as one shot or as two shots spaced 56 days apart. A total of 32 samples were included in the TCR-sequenced set, comprising some 20 Ad26.COV2.S vaccine recipients, 5 placebo recipients and 8 SARS-CoV-2 convalescent individuals.

Summary of the overall study and its limitations: After vaccination, spike-specific CD8+ and CD4+ T cell responses were reported to show substantial breadth. Ad26.COV2.S recipients had higher spike-specific TCR breadth than placebo recipients (P = 0.0014). According to the authors, total T cell responses may have been underestimated by the TCR breadth and depth analyses. Non-spike TCR breadth was comparable between vaccine and placebo recipients, consistent with the vaccine containing only spike. The study was not powered to compare responses between vaccine doses or regimens.

TCRbeta CDR3 regions were sequenced with the immunoSEQ Assay. After extraction, genomic DNA underwent amplification by bias-controlled multiplex PCR, followed by high-throughput sequencing. Regarding the original processing steps: To quantify the absolute abundance of every unique TCRbeta CDR3 region, sequences were collapsed and filtered. T cell fraction was estimated by normalizing TCRbeta template counts to usable DNA, with usable DNA measured through amplification of reference genes found in all nucleated cells. Repertoire TCRs were annotated as SARS-CoV-2-specific by exact matching of V gene, CDR3 amino acid sequence and J gene to a known reactive TCR set. MIRA supplied the reference SARS-CoV-2 TCR set, which was filtered for enrichment in COVID-19-positive ImmuneCODE repertoires so that public or cross-reactive TCRs were removed. Using the MIRA antigens, annotated TCRs were further analysed by specific ORF or by position within an ORF. Breadth was defined as annotated unique rearrangements over total unique productive rearrangements; depth was the summed frequency of those rearrangements. Two-sided Wilcoxon rank-sum tests were used to compare TCR breadth between groups. Sourced from immuneACCESS, this table was stored by TCRdb with only in-frame sequences that have V and J called. A share of the clones is absent; for the studies checked, an unresolved V gene accounts for under half, and the remainder has no known explanation. That table is the source of V, J and clone size, and D and trimming were worked out from the DNA. The sample records about 350,000 clones, roughly 89% of which are singletons. Of the sample, 5% falls within the top ten clones.

Taken with the paper, the label for treatment or condition translates to: around 19 received Ad26.COV2.S at low or high dose, single or two shots; about 5 received placebo; per-sample allocation not given. For vaccine and placebo recipients, repertoires were sequenced using samples collected on day 63 after the first injection. Cohort 1b enrolled about two dozen adults aged 18-55 years at a single site in Boston, USA, between 29 July and 7 August 2020. As a vaccine, Ad26.COV2.S was a replication-incompetent adenovirus type 26 vector that expressed a prefusion-stabilized SARS-CoV-2 spike protein derived from the original Wuhan strain. Ends trimmed: V by 2 bases, J by 2 bases; bases unmatched to a gene: 8. Spanning cysteine to phenylalanine, the CDR3 consists of 16 amino acids. The retained sequence is limited to the CDR3, 48 bases, with the frame set at the first base. CDR1 and CDR2, per the germline V gene, are KGHSH and LQKENI.

Concerning this clone: No cognate antigen has been identified for it. Base qualities were left out, and no much larger clone turns up one base away.

The chain is made from TRBV18 and TRBJ2-7; the junction holds 8 bases that match TRBD1. The sequence derives from a person between 18 and 65 years old who received the Ad26.COV2.S COVID-19 vaccine or a placebo. Sequencing was performed on peripheral blood, taken in a trial of Ad26.COV2.S vaccine versus placebo. The nucleotide sequence is TGTGCCAGCTCACCAATGCCGGGACAGGCCACCTACGAGCAGTACTTC. It specifies CASSPMPGQATYEQYF.